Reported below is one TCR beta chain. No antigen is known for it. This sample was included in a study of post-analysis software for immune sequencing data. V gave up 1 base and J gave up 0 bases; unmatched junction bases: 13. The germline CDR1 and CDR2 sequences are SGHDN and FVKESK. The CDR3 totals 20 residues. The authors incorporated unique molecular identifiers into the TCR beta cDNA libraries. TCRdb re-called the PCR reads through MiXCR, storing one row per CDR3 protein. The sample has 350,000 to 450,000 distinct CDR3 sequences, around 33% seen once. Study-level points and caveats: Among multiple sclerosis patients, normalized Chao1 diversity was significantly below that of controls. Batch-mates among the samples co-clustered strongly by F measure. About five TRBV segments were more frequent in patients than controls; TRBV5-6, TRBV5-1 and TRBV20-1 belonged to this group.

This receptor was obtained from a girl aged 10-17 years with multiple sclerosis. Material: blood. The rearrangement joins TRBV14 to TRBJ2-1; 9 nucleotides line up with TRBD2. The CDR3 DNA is TGTGCCAGCAGCCAAGTTCGGGGGACTAGCCCCCTAAGCTCCTACAATGAGCAGTTCTTC. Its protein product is CASSQVRGTSPLSSYNEQFF.